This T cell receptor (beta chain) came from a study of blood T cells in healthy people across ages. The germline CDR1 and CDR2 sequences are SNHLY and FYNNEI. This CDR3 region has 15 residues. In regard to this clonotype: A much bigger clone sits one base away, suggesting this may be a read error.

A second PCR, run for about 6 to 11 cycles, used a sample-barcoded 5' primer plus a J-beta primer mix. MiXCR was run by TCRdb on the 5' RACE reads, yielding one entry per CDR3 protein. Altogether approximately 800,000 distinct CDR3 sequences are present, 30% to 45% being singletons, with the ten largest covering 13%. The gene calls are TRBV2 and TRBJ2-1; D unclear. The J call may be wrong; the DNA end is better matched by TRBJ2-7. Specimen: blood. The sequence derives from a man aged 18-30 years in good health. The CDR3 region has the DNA TGTGCCAGCAGTGTCTCTGGGGAAGCCTACAATGAGCAGTACTTC. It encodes CASSVSGEAYNEQYF.